Sequencing of this TCR beta chain was carried out in a study of beta chain features in type 1 diabetes. Across the whole study: Patients looked much like healthy donors when it came to age, gender and cell yields.

This clone was detected only a few times. Antigen: not known. The authors reverse transcribed all of the isolated RNA, so sequencing captured expressed TCRB transcripts. Produced via immunoSEQ multiplex PCR; TCRdb's table is partial and in-frame only. The profile covers about 190,000 clones, with around 7.9% appearing a single time and under 0.55% taken by the ten largest. In germline, CDR1 is SGHRS, CDR2 YFSETQ. This CDR3 region has 15 residues. With 4 bases clipped from V and 8 bases from J, the junction kept 12 bases outside the gene matches. The authors sorted CD4+ naive, central memory, regulatory and stem cell-like memory cells via CD45RO/CCR7/CD25/CD127/CD95/CD27. Study-wide results and limits: There was a moderate but significant shortening of TCRB CDR3s in all four CD4+ subsets of Type 1 diabetes patients. Using cDNA template may skew counts toward highly expressing activated cells. These data did not resolve whether HLA type affects TCRB rearrangement.

What was sequenced was central memory CD4+ T cells from blood. The receptor comes from a man between 18 and 35 years old with type 1 diabetes. The chain recombines TRBV5-1 with TRBJ1-2; 9 nucleotides line up with TRBD1. The CDR3 nucleotides are TGCGCCAGCAGCGGCGGACCGGGACAGGGACGAGGCTACACCTTC. Its translation is CASSGGPGQGRGYTF.